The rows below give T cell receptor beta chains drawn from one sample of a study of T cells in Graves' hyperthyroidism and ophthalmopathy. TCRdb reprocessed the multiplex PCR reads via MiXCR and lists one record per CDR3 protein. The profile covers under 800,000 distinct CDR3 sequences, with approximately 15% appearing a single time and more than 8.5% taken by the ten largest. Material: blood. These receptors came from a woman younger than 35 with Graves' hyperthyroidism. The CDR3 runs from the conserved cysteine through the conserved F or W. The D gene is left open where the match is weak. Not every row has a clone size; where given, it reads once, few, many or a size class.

CDR3 protein: CASSLADGEETQYF; CDR3 DNA: TGTGCCAGCAGCTTAGCCGACGGGGAGGAGACCCAGTACTTC; J gene: TRBJ2-5; V gene: TRBV7-9; D gene: .; clone size: few
CDR3 protein: CSPSPVGAKNIQYF; CDR3 DNA: TGCAGTCCCTCCCCCGTTGGAGCCAAAAACATTCAGTACTTC; J gene: TRBJ2-4; V gene: TRBV20-1; D gene: .; clone size: many
CDR3 protein: CSAAESSYNSPLHF; CDR3 DNA: TGCAGCGCCGCGGAGAGCTCCTATAATTCACCCCTCCACTTT; J gene: TRBJ1-6; V gene: TRBV29-1; D gene: .; clone size: few
CDR3 protein: CASSITGGQNYGYTF; CDR3 DNA: TGTGCCAGTAGTATTACAGGGGGCCAAAACTATGGCTACACCTTC; J gene: TRBJ1-2; V gene: TRBV19; D gene: TRBD1; clone size: .
CDR3 protein: CASSYQIGGNNEQFF; CDR3 DNA: TGTGCCAGCAGCTACCAAATCGGGGGAAACAATGAGCAGTTCTTC; J gene: TRBJ2-1; V gene: TRBV11-3; D gene: .; clone size: many
CDR3 protein: CATARLDEQYF; CDR3 DNA: TGTGCCACGGCGCGACTGGATGAGCAGTACTTC; J gene: TRBJ2-7; V gene: TRBV12-3/TRBV12-4; D gene: .; clone size: many
CDR3 protein: CAWSNGDRLYSNQPQHF; CDR3 DNA: TGTGCCTGGAGTAATGGGGACAGGCTTTATAGCAATCAGCCCCAGCATTTT; J gene: TRBJ1-5; V gene: TRBV30; D gene: TRBD1; clone size: many
CDR3 protein: CASSSSFAGELFF; CDR3 DNA: TGTGCCAGCAGCTCCAGTTTTGCCGGGGAGCTGTTTTTT; J gene: TRBJ2-2; V gene: TRBV7-3; D gene: .; clone size: few
CDR3 protein: CASSSGGDWRFTEAFF; CDR3 DNA: TGCGCCAGCAGCTCTGGTGGGGACTGGCGGTTCACTGAAGCTTTCTTT; J gene: TRBJ1-1; V gene: TRBV5-1; D gene: .; clone size: .
CDR3 protein: CASSLGSGAGAPTDTQYF; CDR3 DNA: TGTGCCAGCAGTTTAGGCAGCGGAGCGGGAGCCCCGACAGATACGCAGTATTTT; J gene: TRBJ2-3; V gene: TRBV12-3/TRBV12-4; D gene: TRBD2; clone size: many
CDR3 protein: CASSLSGRTGRNGYTF; CDR3 DNA: TGTGCCAGCAGTTTATCCGGCAGGACAGGGAGAAATGGCTACACCTTC; J gene: TRBJ1-2; V gene: TRBV27; D gene: TRBD1; clone size: few
CDR3 protein: CASSLGSGRLYYNEQFF; CDR3 DNA: TGTGCCAGCAGTTTAGGGTCAGGGAGATTATATTACAATGAGCAGTTCTTC; J gene: TRBJ2-1; V gene: TRBV27; D gene: .; clone size: many
CDR3 protein: CASSLAAGENEQFF; CDR3 DNA: TGTGCCAGCAGTCTAGCGGCCGGGGAGAATGAGCAGTTCTTC; J gene: TRBJ2-1; V gene: TRBV12-3/TRBV12-4; D gene: TRBD2; clone size: many
CDR3 protein: CASRAGVRTDTQYF; CDR3 DNA: TGTGCCAGCAGGGCAGGGGTTCGGACAGATACGCAGTATTTT; J gene: TRBJ2-3; V gene: TRBV12-3/TRBV12-4; D gene: .; clone size: many
CDR3 protein: CASSLESYGADEAFF; CDR3 DNA: TGTGCCAGCAGCTTAGAAAGTTATGGGGCAGATGAAGCTTTCTTT; J gene: TRBJ1-1; V gene: TRBV7-2; D gene: .; clone size: .
CDR3 protein: CASSLVPGLATYEQYF; CDR3 DNA: TGTGCCAGCAGCTTAGTCCCGGGACTAGCGACCTACGAGCAGTACTTC; J gene: TRBJ2-7; V gene: TRBV11-3; D gene: TRBD2; clone size: many
CDR3 protein: CASSLNFRGSYNSPLHF; CDR3 DNA: TGTGCCAGCAGTTTAAACTTCAGGGGTTCCTATAATTCACCCCTCCACTTT; J gene: TRBJ1-6; V gene: TRBV28; D gene: .; clone size: .
CDR3 protein: CASSAWGTANTEAFF; CDR3 DNA: TGTGCCAGCAGTGCGTGGGGTACAGCGAACACTGAAGCTTTCTTT; J gene: TRBJ1-1; V gene: TRBV2; D gene: .; clone size: many
CDR3 protein: CASRERIVGGRGVSYNEQFF; CDR3 DNA: TGTGCCAGCAGGGAAAGAATCGTCGGCGGGAGAGGTGTGTCCTACAATGAGCAGTTCTTC; J gene: TRBJ2-1; V gene: TRBV7-8; D gene: TRBD2; clone size: many
CDR3 protein: CAWNLAGPYEQYF; CDR3 DNA: TGTGCCTGGAACTTAGCGGGCCCCTACGAGCAGTACTTC; J gene: TRBJ2-7; V gene: TRBV30; D gene: TRBD2; clone size: many
CDR3 protein: CASSSPTDRGLAGELFF; CDR3 DNA: TGTGCCAGCAGTTCTCCTACGGACAGGGGGCTTGCCGGGGAGCTGTTTTTT; J gene: TRBJ2-2; V gene: TRBV6-5; D gene: TRBD1; clone size: many
CDR3 protein: CASRPRLAANTGELFF; CDR3 DNA: TGTGCCAGCAGGCCCCGATTAGCGGCGAACACCGGGGAGCTGTTTTTT; J gene: TRBJ2-2; V gene: TRBV7-2; D gene: .; clone size: .
CDR3 protein: CAWSTGKDGYTF; CDR3 DNA: TGTGCCTGGAGCACAGGGAAGGATGGCTACACCTTC; J gene: TRBJ1-2; V gene: TRBV30; D gene: .; clone size: .
CDR3 protein: CSVEDLRGGNTIYF; CDR3 DNA: TGCAGCGTTGAAGATCTTAGAGGTGGAAACACCATATATTTT; J gene: TRBJ1-3; V gene: TRBV29-1; D gene: .; clone size: .
CDR3 protein: CASSQDGREQYF; CDR3 DNA: TGTGCCAGCAGCCAAGATGGCCGCGAGCAGTACTTC; J gene: TRBJ2-7; V gene: TRBV4-2; D gene: .; clone size: few
CDR3 protein: CASSSLAGGLTREQFF; CDR3 DNA: TGTGCCAGCAGTTCCCTAGCGGGAGGCCTCACGCGGGAGCAGTTCTTC; J gene: TRBJ2-1; V gene: TRBV27; D gene: TRBD2; clone size: few
CDR3 protein: CASSWTSGSTDTQYF; CDR3 DNA: TGCGCCAGCAGCTGGACTAGCGGAAGCACAGATACGCAGTATTTT; J gene: TRBJ2-3; V gene: TRBV7-9; D gene: TRBD2; clone size: many
CDR3 protein: CASFSGNRGYGYTF; CDR3 DNA: TGTGCCAGTTTTTCTGGAAATCGGGGGTATGGCTACACCTTC; J gene: TRBJ1-2; V gene: TRBV6-1; D gene: .; clone size: .
CDR3 protein: CASSLQGSGNQPQHF; CDR3 DNA: TGTGCCAGCAGCTTACAGGGGAGTGGCAATCAGCCCCAGCATTTT; J gene: TRBJ1-5; V gene: TRBV7-9; D gene: .; clone size: few
CDR3 protein: CASSLGTAMNTEAFF; CDR3 DNA: TGTGCCAGCAGTCTTGGGACAGCAATGAACACTGAAGCTTTCTTT; J gene: TRBJ1-1; V gene: TRBV2; D gene: TRBD1; clone size: many
CDR3 protein: CASSAGTIYGYTF; CDR3 DNA: TGTGCCAGCAGCGCAGGGACAATCTATGGCTACACCTTC; J gene: TRBJ1-2; V gene: TRBV14; D gene: .; clone size: many
CDR3 protein: CASRRGGRLDGYTF; CDR3 DNA: TGTGCCAGCCGCAGAGGGGGGCGGTTGGATGGCTACACCTTC; J gene: TRBJ1-2; V gene: TRBV6-2/TRBV6-3; D gene: .; clone size: .
CDR3 protein: CASSSGTSGKSSYEQYF; CDR3 DNA: TGTGCCAGCAGCTCCGGGACTAGCGGGAAAAGCTCCTACGAGCAGTACTTC; J gene: TRBJ2-7; V gene: TRBV11-2; D gene: TRBD2; clone size: many
CDR3 protein: CASARDRGADTQYF; CDR3 DNA: TGTGCCAGCGCGCGGGACAGGGGCGCAGATACGCAGTATTTT; J gene: TRBJ2-3; V gene: TRBV2; D gene: TRBD1; clone size: few
CDR3 protein: CASSQGNGGSSYNEQFF; CDR3 DNA: TGCGCCAGCAGCCAAGGTAACGGCGGGAGCTCCTACAATGAGCAGTTCTTC; J gene: TRBJ2-1; V gene: TRBV4-1; D gene: TRBD2; clone size: .
CDR3 protein: CASSTPPTYEQYF; CDR3 DNA: TGTGCCAGTAGTACCCCACCAACCTACGAGCAGTACTTC; J gene: TRBJ2-7; V gene: TRBV6-1; D gene: .; clone size: .
CDR3 protein: CATSDIQGVMNTEAFF; CDR3 DNA: TGTGCCACCAGTGATATCCAGGGGGTGATGAACACTGAAGCTTTCTTT; J gene: TRBJ1-1; V gene: TRBV24-1; D gene: TRBD1; clone size: few
CDR3 protein: CASSFSIGSHYEQYF; CDR3 DNA: TGTGCCAGCAGCTTTTCGATTGGGTCCCACTACGAGCAGTACTTC; J gene: TRBJ2-7; V gene: TRBV7-9; D gene: .; clone size: few
CDR3 protein: CASSANQGYGETQYF; CDR3 DNA: TGTGCCAGCTCAGCCAATCAGGGGTACGGGGAGACCCAGTACTTC; J gene: TRBJ2-5; V gene: TRBV18; D gene: .; clone size: few
CDR3 protein: CASSLGLKELNTEAFF; CDR3 DNA: TGTGCCAGCAGCTTAGGCCTAAAGGAATTGAACACTGAAGCTTTCTTT; J gene: TRBJ1-1; V gene: TRBV13; D gene: .; clone size: many
CDR3 protein: CASSSYWIGLNEQFF; CDR3 DNA: TGTGCCAGCAGCTCGTACTGGATAGGTCTCAATGAGCAGTTCTTC; J gene: TRBJ2-1; V gene: TRBV7-2; D gene: .; clone size: .
CDR3 protein: CSARDGSRMGSYNSPLHF; CDR3 DNA: TGCAGTGCTAGAGATGGATCCCGAATGGGCTCCTATAATTCACCCCTCCACTTT; J gene: TRBJ1-6; V gene: TRBV20-1; D gene: .; clone size: many
CDR3 protein: CASSQPTLANYGYTF; CDR3 DNA: TGCGCCAGCAGCCAACCCACCCTGGCTAACTATGGCTACACCTTC; J gene: TRBJ1-2; V gene: TRBV4-1; D gene: .; clone size: .
CDR3 protein: CASSSGPVTQYF; CDR3 DNA: TGTGCCAGCAGCTCCGGTCCTGTTACGCAGTATTTT; J gene: TRBJ2-3; V gene: TRBV7-9; D gene: .; clone size: many
CDR3 protein: CASSLKGQVNTEAFF; CDR3 DNA: TGTGCCAGCAGTTTAAAGGGACAGGTGAACACTGAAGCTTTCTTT; J gene: TRBJ1-1; V gene: TRBV27; D gene: TRBD1; clone size: many
CDR3 protein: CASSYSQFEAPNTGELFF; CDR3 DNA: TGTGCCAGCAGTTACTCTCAATTTGAGGCCCCGAACACCGGGGAGCTGTTTTTT; J gene: TRBJ2-2; V gene: TRBV6-5; D gene: .; clone size: many
CDR3 protein: CASGFILAGANTGELFF; CDR3 DNA: TGTGCTAGTGGTTTCATACTAGCGGGTGCGAACACCGGGGAGCTGTTTTTT; J gene: TRBJ2-2; V gene: TRBV12-5; D gene: TRBD2; clone size: .
CDR3 protein: CASSPRGSGSSARNEQFF; CDR3 DNA: TGTGCCAGCAGTCCTAGGGGGAGCGGGAGTAGTGCCAGGAATGAGCAGTTCTTC; J gene: TRBJ2-1; V gene: TRBV6-1; D gene: TRBD2; clone size: few
CDR3 protein: CSVRTGGMGQPQHF; CDR3 DNA: TGCAGCGTCCGAACAGGGGGCATGGGTCAGCCCCAGCATTTT; J gene: TRBJ1-5; V gene: TRBV29-1; D gene: TRBD1; clone size: many
CDR3 protein: CASSSPFSSGRAWTGELFF; CDR3 DNA: TGTGCCAGCAGCTCCCCTTTTTCTAGCGGGAGGGCGTGGACCGGGGAGCTGTTTTTT; J gene: TRBJ2-2; V gene: TRBV5-6; D gene: TRBD2; clone size: many
CDR3 protein: CASSFGAGGYGEQFF; CDR3 DNA: TGTGCCAGCAGTTTCGGCGCGGGAGGTTACGGAGAGCAGTTCTTC; J gene: TRBJ2-1; V gene: TRBV6-1; D gene: TRBD2; clone size: many
CDR3 protein: CASSLRYQGQGNTGELFF; CDR3 DNA: TGTGCCAGCAGCTTAAGATACCAAGGACAGGGGAACACCGGGGAGCTGTTTTTT; J gene: TRBJ2-2; V gene: TRBV11-2; D gene: TRBD1; clone size: few
CDR3 protein: CASSPGQGKGPQYF; CDR3 DNA: TGCGCCAGCAGCCCTGGACAGGGAAAAGGCCCGCAGTATTTT; J gene: TRBJ2-3; V gene: TRBV5-1; D gene: TRBD1; clone size: many